The TCR beta chain under discussion was sequenced for a study of early T cells in non-severe SARS-CoV-2 infection (dated by TCRdb to the early 2020s). Regarding the study in general: TCR sequencing used bulk RNA from unsorted whole blood, so alpha and beta chains could not be paired.

From the germline V gene, CDR1 is MDHEN and CDR2 is SYDVKM. The CDR3 has 13 amino acids, counting the end cysteine and phenylalanine. This entry keeps only the CDR3 DNA: 39 bases, framed from base 1. V trim: 7 bases; J trim: 9 bases; unmatched bases: 6. This clonotype was seen at least ten times. The specificity of this receptor is unknown. No clone much larger than this one lies a single base away; base qualities are absent. The study was a case-control design nested within a healthcare worker cohort in London, UK, with weekly nasopharyngeal swab PCR tests and blood sampling. Healthcare workers were enrolled in the week of the UK lockdown, from 23 to 31 March 2020, and were followed every week for up to roughly 16 weeks. Study-level results and caveats: VDJdb matching was skewed toward anti-spike CD8 responses and likely underestimated virus-specific expansions, missing private and CD4 specificities.

Libraries were prepared through 5' RACE. The sequencer listed for this sample is NextSeq 500. In the TCR library protocol, unique molecular identifiers were attached to individual cDNA molecules to correct for PCR bias and sequencing error. TCR alpha and beta chains were both sequenced, and the abundances of alpha and beta sequences in each sample were closely correlated with each other. The authors' pipeline ran thus. Decombinator V4 was used to perform V gene, J gene and CDR3 annotation of TCR sequences. TCRs were defined as expanded if a significant change between any two time points was detected under a Poisson model with p below 0.0001. TCR abundances were normalised to the total number of TCRs sequenced in each sample and reported as counts per million. MAIT TCRs were defined by TRAV1-2 paired with TRAJ12, TRAJ20 or TRAJ33, and iNKT TCRs by TRAV10 paired with TRAJ18. A search of VDJdb, accessed on 1 November 2021, was run for TCRs annotated to CMV, EBV and SARS-CoV-2, with TCRs annotated for multiple antigens excluded. TCRdb took the public reads, trimmed them with fastp at Q25, ran MiXCR for clone calling and kept in-frame beta chains. Rows merge per CDR3 protein into single entries with the most common DNA and genes. The V and J calls were not made by the authors but by TCRdb's processing. Within this sample are tens of thousands of distinct CDR3 sequences, with 5% to 6.5% of them counted one time only. The top ten clones comprise around 3.7% of the sample.

This sequence uses TRBV28 and TRBJ1-6, with 7 bases in between that match TRBD1. The TCR was taken from an adult who was a healthcare worker with PCR-confirmed SARS-CoV-2 infection or an uninfected control (not recorded which). Sequences were obtained from whole blood. At the DNA level, the sequence is TGTGCCAGCACCAACGACAGGGTTTCACCCCTCCACTTT. This sequence encodes CASTNDRVSPLHF. Extended through the reference TRBV28 and TRBJ1-6 proteins, this CDR3 yields the full variable domain: DVKVTQSSRYLVKRTGEKVFLECVQDMDHENMFWYRQDPGLGLRLIYFSYDVKMKEKGDIPEGYSVSREKKERFSLILESASTNQTSMYLCASTNDRVSPLHFGNGTRLTVT.